Below are 24 T cell receptor beta chains sequenced from a single sample in a study of T-cell reconstitution after alpha-beta-depleted transplantation in children. Researchers prepared the TCRbeta library using unique molecular identifiers, the study reports. MiXCR was run by TCRdb on the PCR reads, yielding one entry per CDR3 protein. The sample carries about 640,000 distinct CDR3 sequences, approximately 16% recorded once. The specimen comprised PBMCs from the stem cell graft donor, sampled from the stem cell graft. Receptors were obtained from a human donor who donated a stem cell graft to a child with acute myeloid leukemia.

This clonotype appeared many times. The chain joins TRBV24-1 to TRBJ1-4, with 7 bases identical to TRBD1. The germline V gene has CDR1 KGHDR and CDR2 SFDVKD. The V segment lost 9 bases and the J segment 5 bases; nucleotides outside the gene matches: 5. This CDR3 comprises 13 residues. The CDR3 nucleotides read TGTGCCACCGGGACAGAATACAATGAAAAACTGTTTTTT. Protein sequence: CATGTEYNEKLFF.

The sample holds a few counts of this clonotype. The chain has TRBV7-2 and TRBJ1-2, with D perhaps TRBD1 (5 bases). Trimming shortened V by 1 base and J by 6 bases, and 12 bases separated the two germline ends. Germline V lookup: CDR1 SGHTA, CDR2 FQGNSA. The CDR3 runs to 14 residues. CDR3 DNA sequence: TGTGCCAGCAGCTTAGGACAGACTATGGATGGCTACACCTTC. Translating gives CASSLGQTMDGYTF. Full variable domain (remainder filled in from reference TRBV7-2 and TRBJ1-2): GAGVSQSPSNKVTEKGKDVELRCDPISGHTALYWYRQSLGQGLEFLIYFQGNSAPDKSGLPSDRFSAERTGGSVSTLTIQRTQQEDSAVYLCASSLGQTMDGYTFGSGTRLTVV.

This clonotype was recorded a few times. The V gene is TRBV20-1, the J gene TRBJ1-2, with 7 bases that match TRBD1. The length of the CDR3 is 18 residues. Per germline, CDR1 DFQATT and CDR2 SNEGSKA (reference sequence). V lost 3 bases and J lost 5; bases outside the gene matches: 21. The CDR3 reads CSASDTRVHRGAPYGYTF. In DNA form, the CDR3 reads TGCAGTGCTAGTGACACAAGAGTACACAGGGGCGCCCCATATGGCTACACCTTC.

This clonotype was recorded at least ten times. The V call is TRBV21-1, the J call TRBJ2-7; TRBD1 is the table's D call, not checked against the DNA. TRBV21-1 is reported as a pseudogene. This CDR3 region has 16 residues. CDR3 bases: TGTGCCAGCAGCAAACGTGGACAGGCCCCCTCCTACGAGCAGTACTTC. Its protein is CASSKRGQAPSYEQYF.

The rearrangement links TRBV10-2 to TRBJ2-5, with 8 bases that match TRBD1. With V trimmed by 5 bases and J by 3 bases, 14 bases remained unmatched. This CDR3 is 17 amino acids long. Germline V gene sequence: CDR1 WSHSY, CDR2 SAAADI. The CDR3: CASSHKGGRGREETQYF. DNA for the CDR3: TGCGCCAGCAGTCACAAAGGGGGCAGGGGGCGAGAAGAGACCCAGTACTTC.

V gene TRBV20-1 combines with J gene TRBJ2-2; D ambiguous. Trimming cost V 3 bases and J 7 bases, with 3 bases left between them. The CDR3 length is 10 residues. CDR1 is DFQATT and CDR2 is SNEGSKA in the germline V gene (reference sequence). The CDR3 is CSARDGELFF. For the CDR3, the DNA is TGCAGTGCTAGGGACGGGGAGCTGTTTTTT.

In its sample, this clonotype was seen a few times. CDR3: CASSRASGGSADTQYF. Written as DNA, the CDR3 is TGTGCCAGCAGCCGGGCTAGCGGGGGGTCGGCAGATACGCAGTATTTT. The rearrangement joins TRBV3-1 to TRBJ2-3, with 11 bases lining up with TRBD2. With 4 bases clipped from V and 4 bases from J, the junction kept 7 bases outside the gene matches. In germline, CDR1 is LGHDT, CDR2 YNNKEL (reference sequence). CDR3 size: 16 residues.

The chain has TRBV11-2 and TRBJ2-2; D gene uncertain. This CDR3 is 13 amino acids long. Trimming took 3 bases from V and 5 from J, leaving 7 bases between them. Germline CDR1 is SGHAT and CDR2 is FQNNGV. CDR3 in amino acids: CASSFEITGELFF. The CDR3 coding sequence is TGTGCCAGCAGCTTTGAGATTACCGGGGAGCTGTTTTTT.

Of note for this clonotype: This may be a read error, as it is one base from a much larger clone. The CDR3 end shows no conserved phenylalanine or tryptophan, and so a read error is likely. CDR3: CSARVGPPVGGYTL. Here the CDR3 DNA reads TGCAGTGCTAGAGTGGGACCCCCCGTGGGGGGCTACACCTTA. The J gene is TRBJ1-2, the V gene TRBV20-1; maybe TRBD1 (5 bases). The CDR3 is made up of 14 amino acids. Germline values: CDR1 DFQATT, CDR2 SNEGSKA (reference sequence). Deletions cut 1 base from V and 8 bases from J, with 17 bases between.

This clonotype was seen many times. This chain joins TRBV20-1 and TRBJ2-7; D gene uncertain. V gave up 7 bases and J gave up 2 bases, with 12 bases separating them. Germline V CDR1 and CDR2: DFQATT, SNEGSKA (reference sequence). CDR3 size: 12 residues. CDR3: CSGQQAAYEQYF. In nucleotides, the CDR3 is TGCAGTGGGCAGCAGGCCGCCTACGAGCAGTACTTC.

This clonotype was seen repeatedly, ten times or more. The chain has TRBV6-1 and TRBJ2-1, with TRBD1 identical over 9 bases. Trimming took 6 bases from V and 7 from J; bases not matched to a gene: 16. Per the germline V gene, CDR1 is MNHNS and CDR2 is SASEGT. The CDR3 is 17 amino acids. The CDR3: CASRPLAGQGTINEQFF. CDR3 coding DNA: TGTGCCAGCAGACCCCTAGCCGGACAGGGGACAATTAATGAGCAGTTCTTC.

This clonotype occurred many times. The V and J genes are TRBV20-1 and TRBJ2-1, with 8 bases lining up with TRBD2. The CDR3 has 14 amino acids. Germline V gene data show CDR1 as DFQATT and CDR2 as SNEGSKA (reference sequence). Trimming at V came to 3 bases and at J to 7 bases, leaving 8 bases not matched to a gene. CDR3 loop: CSARDGGAMNEQFF. Written as DNA, the CDR3 is TGCAGTGCTAGGGACGGGGGGGCTATGAATGAGCAGTTCTTC.

Ten or more counts support this clonotype. This chain uses TRBV6-1 with TRBJ2-5; D remains ambiguous. The germline V and J ends were trimmed by 6 bases and 0 bases, with 11 bases remaining between them. The CDR3 covers 14 residues. In germline, CDR1 is MNHNS, CDR2 SASEGT. CDR3 loop: CASSRGRHQETQYF. Here the CDR3 DNA reads TGTGCCAGCAGCCGTGGTAGGCACCAAGAGACCCAGTACTTC.

The chain is built from TRBV5-6 and TRBJ2-7; TRBD2 matches 8 bases. Per germline, CDR1 SGHDT and CDR2 YYEEEE. Trimming cost V 4 bases and J 4 bases; bases outside gene matches: 7. The CDR3 runs 14 residues. The CDR3 region has the DNA TGTGCCAGCAGCCTGCCGTCGGGGGGGTACGAGCAGTACTTC. This translates into CASSLPSGGYEQYF.

This clonotype has ten or more counts. The chain uses TRBV20-1 and TRBJ1-2; no firm D call. Trimming removed 3 bases from V and 1 base from J, with 9 bases in between. This CDR3 comprises 13 residues. The germline CDR1 and CDR2 sequences are DFQATT and SNEGSKA (reference sequence). The CDR3 is CSASFGINYGYTF. The CDR3, as DNA: TGCAGTGCTAGTTTTGGGATTAACTATGGCTACACCTTC.

Many counts were recorded for this clonotype. The genes are TRBV27 and TRBJ2-1; TRBD2 matches at 7 bases. The CDR3 loop spans 15 amino acids. Trimming cost V 4 bases and J 1 base; bases outside gene matches: 4. CDR1 and CDR2 (germline): MNHEY, SMNVEV (reference sequence). The CDR3: CASSSPGLSYNEQFF. As DNA, the CDR3 is TGTGCCAGCAGTTCCCCGGGACTATCCTACAATGAGCAGTTCTTC.

This clonotype has a count of ten or more. The rearrangement joins TRBV5-1 to TRBJ2-1, with TRBD1 matching over 7 bases. Germline CDR1 and CDR2: SGHRS and YFSETQ. This CDR3 comprises 14 residues. V shed 0 bases and J 11 bases; nucleotides not matched to a gene: 8. Written as DNA, the CDR3 is TGCGCCAGCAGCTTGGGAGGACAGGCCTTACAGCAGTTCTTC. Its translation: CASSLGGQALQQFF.

The rearrangement uses TRBV5-6 and TRBJ2-1, with TRBD1 as a possible D gene (6 bases). CDR3 length: 14 amino acids. V lost 2 bases to trimming and J lost 10 bases, with 16 bases between them. CDR1 is SGHDT and CDR2 is YYEEEE in the germline V gene. The CDR3 DNA follows: TGTGCCAGCAGCTTTGGGTTGACAGGTTTCGAGCAGTTCTTC. It is translated as CASSFGLTGFEQFF. Filled out from reference TRBV5-6 and TRBJ2-1, the complete variable domain reads DAGVTQSPTHLIKTRGQQVTLRCSPKSGHDTVSWYQQALGQGPQFIFQYYEEEERQRGNFPDRFSGHQFPNYSSELNVNALLLGDSALYLCASSFGLTGFEQFFGPGTRLTVL.

The V and J genes are TRBV25-1 and TRBJ2-7; D perhaps matches TRBD2 (5 bases). Germline V gene data show CDR1 as MGHDK and CDR2 as SYGVNS. V was cut by 3 bases and J by 0 bases, with 9 bases left in between. This CDR3 has 14 residues. The CDR3 region has the DNA TGTGCCAGCAGTGACGGCGGGTACTCCTACGAGCAGTACTTC. It is translated as CASSDGGYSYEQYF.

This sequence joins TRBV19 and TRBJ2-5; 9 bases map to TRBD2. This CDR3 has 13 amino acids. V gave up 4 bases and J gave up 5 bases; unmatched junction bases: 2. Germline assignment: CDR1 LNHDA and CDR2 SQIVND (reference sequence). The CDR3, as DNA: TGTGCCAGTAGTACCCTAGCGGGGGAGACCCAGTACTTC. It translates to CASSTLAGETQYF.

About this clonotype: The conserved phenylalanine or tryptophan is not found at the CDR3 terminus, so this likely reflects a read error. The chain couples TRBV29-1 to TRBJ2-5; TRBD1 aligns across 7 bases. Germline V lookup: CDR1 SQVTM, CDR2 ANQGSEA. V was clipped by 4 bases and J by 6 bases; unmatched bases: 8. The CDR3 covers 13 residues. The CDR3 DNA reads as TGCAGCGTTGTTGTGACAGGGAAACAGACCCAGTACTAC. It yields the protein CSVVVTGKQTQYY.

This clonotype was counted only a few times. This chain links TRBV7-6 with TRBJ2-5; D is ambiguous. Trimming took 5 bases from V and 1 from J, leaving 17 bases between them. CDR3 length equals 16 residues. Per germline, CDR1 SGHVS and CDR2 FNYEAQ. This chain's CDR3 is CASSPLRTWGQETQYF. The CDR3 DNA reads TGTGCCAGCAGCCCCCTCAGAACCTGGGGCCAAGAGACCCAGTACTTC.

This clonotype was observed many times. V usage is TRBV4-2 and J usage is TRBJ2-1; D call uncertain. Germline-derived CDR1 and CDR2 are LGHNA and YNFKEQ. This CDR3 region has 14 residues. Between the trimmed V and J ends, which lost 1 base and 7 bases, there was a span of 11 bases. For the CDR3, the DNA is TGTGCCAGCAGCCAAGGGTCAGACGGGAATGAGCAGTTCTTC. Amino acids: CASSQGSDGNEQFF.

The gene calls are TRBV5-1 and TRBJ1-1, with 8 bases lining up with TRBD1. V lost 0 bases to trimming and J lost 1 base; unmatched junction nucleotides: 5. The CDR3 is 16 residues long. Germline assignment: CDR1 SGHRS and CDR2 YFSETQ. The CDR3 reads CASSLGQGPGNTEAFF. CDR3 nucleotide sequence: TGCGCCAGCAGCTTGGGACAGGGGCCTGGGAACACTGAAGCTTTCTTT.